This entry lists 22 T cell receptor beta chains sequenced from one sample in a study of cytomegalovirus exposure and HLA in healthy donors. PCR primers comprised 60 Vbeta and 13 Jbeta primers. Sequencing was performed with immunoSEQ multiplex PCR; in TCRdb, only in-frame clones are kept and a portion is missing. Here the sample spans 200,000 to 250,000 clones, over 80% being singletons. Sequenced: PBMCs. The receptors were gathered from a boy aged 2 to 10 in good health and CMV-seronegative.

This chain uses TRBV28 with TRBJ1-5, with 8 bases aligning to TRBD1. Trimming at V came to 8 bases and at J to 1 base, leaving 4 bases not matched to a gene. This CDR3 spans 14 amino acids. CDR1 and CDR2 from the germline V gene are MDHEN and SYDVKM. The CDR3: CASRQGMSNQPQHF. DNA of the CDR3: TGTGCCAGCCGACAGGGGATGAGCAATCAGCCCCAGCATTTT.

The CDR3 region is CASSLTGTSVDEQYF. The CDR3 region has the DNA TGTGCCAGCAGCTTAACCGGGACTAGCGTCGACGAGCAGTACTTC. The rearrangement joins TRBV7-9 to TRBJ2-7; 10 bases align to TRBD2. Unmatched junction bases numbered 6, after V lost 2 bases and J lost 5 bases. The CDR3 loop spans 15 amino acids. Germline loops: CDR1 SEHNR, CDR2 FQNEAQ (reference sequence).

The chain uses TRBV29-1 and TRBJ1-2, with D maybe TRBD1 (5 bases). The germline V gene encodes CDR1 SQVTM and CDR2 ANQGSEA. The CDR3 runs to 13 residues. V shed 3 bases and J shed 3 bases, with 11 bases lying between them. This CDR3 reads CSVDPGQHYGYTF. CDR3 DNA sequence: TGCAGCGTTGACCCAGGACAACACTATGGCTACACCTTC.

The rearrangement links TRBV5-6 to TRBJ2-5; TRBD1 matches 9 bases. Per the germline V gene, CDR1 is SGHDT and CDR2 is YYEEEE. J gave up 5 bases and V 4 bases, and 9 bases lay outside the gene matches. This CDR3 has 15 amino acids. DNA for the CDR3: TGTGCCAGCAGCAACCTAGGACAGGGGACGGAGACCCAGTACTTC. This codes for CASSNLGQGTETQYF.

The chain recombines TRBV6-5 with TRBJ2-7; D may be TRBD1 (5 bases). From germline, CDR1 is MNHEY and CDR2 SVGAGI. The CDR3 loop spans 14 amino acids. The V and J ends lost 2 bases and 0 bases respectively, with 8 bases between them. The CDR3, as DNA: TGTGCCAGCAGTTACATCCAGGGCTCCTACGAGCAGTACTTC. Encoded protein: CASSYIQGSYEQYF.

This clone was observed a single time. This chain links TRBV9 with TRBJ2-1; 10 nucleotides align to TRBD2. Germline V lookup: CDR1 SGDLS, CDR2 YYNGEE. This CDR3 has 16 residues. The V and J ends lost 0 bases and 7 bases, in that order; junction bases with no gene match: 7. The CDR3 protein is CASSVALAGVRNEQFF. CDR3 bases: TGTGCCAGCAGCGTAGCCCTAGCGGGAGTCAGGAATGAGCAGTTCTTC.

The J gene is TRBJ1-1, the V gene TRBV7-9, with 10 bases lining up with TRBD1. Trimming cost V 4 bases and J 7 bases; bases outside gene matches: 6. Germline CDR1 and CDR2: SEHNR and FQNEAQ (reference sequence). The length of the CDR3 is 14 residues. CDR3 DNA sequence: TGTGCCAGCAGCTCCGGGACAGGGGACGATGAAGCTTTCTTT. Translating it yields CASSSGTGDDEAFF.

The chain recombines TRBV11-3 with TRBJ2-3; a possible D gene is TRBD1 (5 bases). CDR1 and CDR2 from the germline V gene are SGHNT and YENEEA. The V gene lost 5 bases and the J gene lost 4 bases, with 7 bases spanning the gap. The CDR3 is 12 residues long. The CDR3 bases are TGTGCCAGCAGCCAGGGCGCAGATACGCAGTATTTT. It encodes CASSQGADTQYF.

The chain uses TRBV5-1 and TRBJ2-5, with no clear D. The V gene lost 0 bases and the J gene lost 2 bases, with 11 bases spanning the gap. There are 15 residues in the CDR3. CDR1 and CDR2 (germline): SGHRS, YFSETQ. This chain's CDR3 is CASSLGLAGQETQYF. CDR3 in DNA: TGCGCCAGCAGCTTGGGACTGGCTGGGCAAGAGACCCAGTACTTC.

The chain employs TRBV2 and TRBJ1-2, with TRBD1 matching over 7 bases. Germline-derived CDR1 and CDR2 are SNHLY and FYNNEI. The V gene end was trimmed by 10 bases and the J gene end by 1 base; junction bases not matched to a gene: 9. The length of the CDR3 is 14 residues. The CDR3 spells CAKESTGDNYGYTF. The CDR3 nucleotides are TGTGCCAAGGAATCTACAGGGGATAACTATGGCTACACCTTC. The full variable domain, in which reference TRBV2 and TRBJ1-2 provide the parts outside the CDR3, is EPEVTQTPSHQVTQMGQEVILRCVPISNHLYFYWYRQILGQKVEFLVSFYNNEISEKSEIFDDQFSVERPDGSNFTLKIRSTKLEDSAMYFCAKESTGDNYGYTFGSGTRLTVV.

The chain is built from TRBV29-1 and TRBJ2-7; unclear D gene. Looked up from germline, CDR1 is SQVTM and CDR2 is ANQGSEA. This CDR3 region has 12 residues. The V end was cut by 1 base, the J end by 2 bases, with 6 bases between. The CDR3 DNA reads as TGCAGCGTTGAAGGCCGGGCCTACGAGCAGTACTTC. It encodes CSVEGRAYEQYF.

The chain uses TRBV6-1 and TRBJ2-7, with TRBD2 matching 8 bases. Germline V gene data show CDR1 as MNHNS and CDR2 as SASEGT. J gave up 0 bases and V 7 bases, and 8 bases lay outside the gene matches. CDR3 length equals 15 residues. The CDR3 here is CASTSSGSYSYEQYF. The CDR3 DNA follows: TGTGCCAGCACATCCAGCGGGAGTTACTCCTACGAGCAGTACTTC.

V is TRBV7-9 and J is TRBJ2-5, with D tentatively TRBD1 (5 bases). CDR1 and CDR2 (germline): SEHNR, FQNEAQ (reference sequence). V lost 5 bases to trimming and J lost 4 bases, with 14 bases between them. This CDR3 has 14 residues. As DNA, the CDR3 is TGTGCCAGCAGCCGCCAAGACAGACGAGAGACCCAGTACTTC. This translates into CASSRQDRRETQYF.

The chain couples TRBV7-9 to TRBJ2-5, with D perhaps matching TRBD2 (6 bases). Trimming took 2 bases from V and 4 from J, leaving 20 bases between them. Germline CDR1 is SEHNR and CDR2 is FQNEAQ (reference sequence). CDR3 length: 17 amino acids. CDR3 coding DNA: TGTGCCAGCAGCTTAATAATAGGGACTCGGCGGGGAGAGACCCAGTACTTC. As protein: CASSLIIGTRRGETQYF.

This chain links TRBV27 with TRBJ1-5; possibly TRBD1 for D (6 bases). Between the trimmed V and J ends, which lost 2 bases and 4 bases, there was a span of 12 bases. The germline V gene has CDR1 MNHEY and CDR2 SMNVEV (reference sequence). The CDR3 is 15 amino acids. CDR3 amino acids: CASSLRGGGNQPQHF. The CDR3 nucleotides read TGTGCCAGCAGTTTACGAGGGGGGGGAAATCAGCCCCAGCATTTT.

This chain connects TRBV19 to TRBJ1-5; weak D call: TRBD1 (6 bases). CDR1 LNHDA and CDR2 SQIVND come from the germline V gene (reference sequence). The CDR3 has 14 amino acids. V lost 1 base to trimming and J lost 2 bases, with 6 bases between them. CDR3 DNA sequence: TGTGCCAGTAGTATAGCAGGGGGCAATCAGCCCCAGCATTTT. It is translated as CASSIAGGNQPQHF.

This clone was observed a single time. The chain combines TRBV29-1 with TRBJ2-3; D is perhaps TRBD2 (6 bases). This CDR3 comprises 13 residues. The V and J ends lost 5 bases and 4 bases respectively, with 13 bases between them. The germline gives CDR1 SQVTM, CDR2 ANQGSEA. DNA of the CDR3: TGCAGCGTTACGTGGGACTTCTCAGATACGCAGTATTTT. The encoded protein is CSVTWDFSDTQYF.

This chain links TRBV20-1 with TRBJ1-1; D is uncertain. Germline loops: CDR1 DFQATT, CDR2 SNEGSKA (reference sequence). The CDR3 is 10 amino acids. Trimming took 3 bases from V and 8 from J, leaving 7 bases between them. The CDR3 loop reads CSARAEEAFF. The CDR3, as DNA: TGCAGTGCTAGGGCCGAAGAAGCTTTCTTT.

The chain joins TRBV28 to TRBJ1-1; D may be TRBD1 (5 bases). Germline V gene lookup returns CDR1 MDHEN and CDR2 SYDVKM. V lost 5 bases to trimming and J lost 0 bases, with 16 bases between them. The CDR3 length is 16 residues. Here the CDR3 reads CASSPTESFMNTEAFF. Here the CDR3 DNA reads TGTGCCAGCAGTCCGACAGAATCTTTCATGAACACTGAAGCTTTCTTT.

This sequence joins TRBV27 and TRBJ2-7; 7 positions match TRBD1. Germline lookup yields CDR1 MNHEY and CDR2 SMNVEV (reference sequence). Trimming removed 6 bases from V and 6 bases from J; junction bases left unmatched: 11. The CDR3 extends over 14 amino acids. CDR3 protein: CASRSTGVGGEQYF. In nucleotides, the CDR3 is TGTGCCAGCAGATCTACAGGGGTTGGCGGCGAGCAGTACTTC.

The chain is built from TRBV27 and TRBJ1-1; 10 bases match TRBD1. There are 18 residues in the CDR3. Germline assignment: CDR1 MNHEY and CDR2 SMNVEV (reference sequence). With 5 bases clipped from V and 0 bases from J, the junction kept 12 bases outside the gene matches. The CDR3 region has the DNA TGTGCCAGCAGTGCGACAGGGGGCTTACGCCTAATGAACACTGAAGCTTTCTTT. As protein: CASSATGGLRLMNTEAFF.

For the CDR3, the DNA is TGTGCCAGCAGTTACGAGGGGGCTGGGACTGAAGCTTTCTTT. It is translated as CASSYEGAGTEAFF. The rearrangement joins TRBV6-5 to TRBJ1-1, with TRBD1 matching 7 bases. The CDR3 sequence is 14 residues long. CDR1 and CDR2 from the germline V gene are MNHEY and SVGAGI. The J segment lost 5 bases and the V segment lost 2 bases, leaving 5 bases of the junction unmatched.